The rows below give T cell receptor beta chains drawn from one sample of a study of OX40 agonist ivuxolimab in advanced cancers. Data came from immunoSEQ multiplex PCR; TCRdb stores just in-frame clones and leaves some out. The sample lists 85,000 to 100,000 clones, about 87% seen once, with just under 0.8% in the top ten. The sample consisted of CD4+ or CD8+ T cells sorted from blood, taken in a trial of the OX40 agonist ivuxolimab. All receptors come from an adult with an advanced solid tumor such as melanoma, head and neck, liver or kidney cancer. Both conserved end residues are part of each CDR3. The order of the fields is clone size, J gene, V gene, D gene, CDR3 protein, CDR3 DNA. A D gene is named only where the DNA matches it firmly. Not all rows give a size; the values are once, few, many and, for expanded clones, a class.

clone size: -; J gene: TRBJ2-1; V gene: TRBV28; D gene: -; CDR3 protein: CASSPILASLSYNEQFF; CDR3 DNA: TGTGCCAGCAGTCCAATACTCGCTAGTCTCTCCTACAATGAGCAGTTCTTC
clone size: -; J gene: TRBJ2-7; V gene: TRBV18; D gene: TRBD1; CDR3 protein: CASSPRQGYEQYF; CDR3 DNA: TGTGCCAGCTCACCTAGACAGGGCTACGAGCAGTACTTC
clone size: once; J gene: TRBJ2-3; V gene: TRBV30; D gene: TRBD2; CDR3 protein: CVASLSGVSTDTQYF; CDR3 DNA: TGTGTCGCGTCGCTGAGCGGGGTTAGCACAGATACGCAGTATTTT
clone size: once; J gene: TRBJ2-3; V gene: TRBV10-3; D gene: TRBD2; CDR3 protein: CATSSERGPDTQYF; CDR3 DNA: TGTGCCACCTCGTCCGAGCGGGGGCCAGATACGCAGTATTTT
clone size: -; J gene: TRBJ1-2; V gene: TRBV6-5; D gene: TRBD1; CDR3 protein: CASSYLPGTDYGYTF; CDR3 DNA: TGTGCCAGCAGTTACTTACCAGGGACAGACTATGGCTACACCTTC
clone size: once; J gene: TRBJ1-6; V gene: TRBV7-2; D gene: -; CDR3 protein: CASSLGGSYNSPLHF; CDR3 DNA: TGTGCCAGCAGCTTAGGAGGCTCCTATAATTCACCCCTCCACTTT
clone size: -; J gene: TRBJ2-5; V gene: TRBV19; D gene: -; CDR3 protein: CASRPTGQETQYF; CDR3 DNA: TGTGCCAGTAGACCCACAGGGCAAGAGACCCAGTACTTC
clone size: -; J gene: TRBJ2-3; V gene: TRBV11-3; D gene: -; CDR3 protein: CASSPTRNTDTQYF; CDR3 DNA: TGTGCCAGCAGCCCTACAAGAAACACAGATACGCAGTATTTT
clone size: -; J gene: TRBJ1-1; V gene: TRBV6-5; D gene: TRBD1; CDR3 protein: CASSYTQGRAFF; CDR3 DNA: TGTGCCAGCAGTTACACACAGGGGAGAGCTTTCTTT
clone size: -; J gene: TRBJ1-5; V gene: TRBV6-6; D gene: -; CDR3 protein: CASSKDYSNQPQHF; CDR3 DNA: TGTGCCAGCAGCAAGGATTATAGCAATCAGCCCCAGCATTTT
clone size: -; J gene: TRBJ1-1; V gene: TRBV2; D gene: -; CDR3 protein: CASRENTEAFF; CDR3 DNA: TGTGCCAGCAGAGAGAACACTGAAGCTTTCTTT
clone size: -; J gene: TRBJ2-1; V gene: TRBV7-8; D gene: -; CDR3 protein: CASSLDQGAYNEQFF; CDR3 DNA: TGTGCCAGCAGCTTAGACCAGGGAGCCTACAATGAGCAGTTCTTC
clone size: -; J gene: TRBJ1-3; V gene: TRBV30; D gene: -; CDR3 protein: CAWSAGSGGNTIYF; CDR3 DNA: TGTGCCTGGAGTGCGGGGTCAGGGGGAAACACCATATATTTT
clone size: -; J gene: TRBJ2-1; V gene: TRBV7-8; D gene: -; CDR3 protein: CASSLVSGEQFF; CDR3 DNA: TGTGCCAGCAGCTTAGTTTCGGGGGAGCAGTTCTTC
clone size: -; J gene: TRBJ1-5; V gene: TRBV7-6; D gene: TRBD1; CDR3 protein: CASSQPNRDRGTFGNQPQHF; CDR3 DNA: TGTGCCAGCAGCCAGCCCAACCGGGACAGGGGTACTTTTGGCAATCAGCCCCAGCATTTT
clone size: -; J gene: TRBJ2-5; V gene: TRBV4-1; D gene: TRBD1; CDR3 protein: CASSQGALGQQETQYF; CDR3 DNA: TGCGCCAGCAGCCAAGGCGCTCTGGGACAGCAAGAGACCCAGTACTTC
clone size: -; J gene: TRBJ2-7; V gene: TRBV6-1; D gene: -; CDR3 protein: CASSASLGQGNYEQYF; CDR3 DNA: TGTGCCAGCAGTGCCAGCCTGGGGCAGGGGAACTACGAGCAGTACTTC
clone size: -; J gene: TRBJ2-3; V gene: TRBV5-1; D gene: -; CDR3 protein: CASQGLPGSTDTQYF; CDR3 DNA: TGCGCCAGCCAGGGGCTCCCTGGCTCCACAGATACGCAGTATTTT
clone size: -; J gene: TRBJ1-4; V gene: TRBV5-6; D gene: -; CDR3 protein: CASRPTRIATNEKLFF; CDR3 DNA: TGTGCCAGCAGGCCCACCAGAATCGCAACTAATGAAAAACTGTTTTTT
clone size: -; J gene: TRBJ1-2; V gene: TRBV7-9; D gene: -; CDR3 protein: CASSLDQIVGTDGYTF; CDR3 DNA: TGTGCCAGCAGCTTAGACCAGATCGTGGGGACTGATGGCTACACCTTC
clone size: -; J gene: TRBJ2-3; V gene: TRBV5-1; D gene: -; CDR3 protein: CASSLGSQRDIGYF; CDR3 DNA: TGCGCCAGCAGCTTGGGGTCCCAGCGGGACATCGGGTATTTT
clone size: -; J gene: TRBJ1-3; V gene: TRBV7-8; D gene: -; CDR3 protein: CATRGRRNTIYF; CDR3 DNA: TGTGCCACCCGAGGGCGAAGAAACACCATATATTTT
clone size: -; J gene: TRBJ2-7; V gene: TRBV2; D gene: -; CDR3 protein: CASSYHSPTYEQYF; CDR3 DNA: TGTGCCAGCAGTTATCACAGCCCCACCTACGAGCAGTACTTC
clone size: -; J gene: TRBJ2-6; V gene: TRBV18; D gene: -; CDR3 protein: CASAPSGANVLTF; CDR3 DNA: TGTGCCAGCGCCCCCTCTGGGGCCAACGTCCTGACTTTC
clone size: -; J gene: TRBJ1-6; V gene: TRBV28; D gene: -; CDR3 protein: CASAQESYNSPLHF; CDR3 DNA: TGTGCCAGCGCACAAGAGTCCTATAATTCACCCCTCCACTTT
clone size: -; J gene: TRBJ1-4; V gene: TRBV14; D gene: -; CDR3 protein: CASSLRQVAANEKLFF; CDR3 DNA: TGTGCCAGCAGCCTTCGACAGGTCGCGGCTAATGAAAAACTGTTTTTT
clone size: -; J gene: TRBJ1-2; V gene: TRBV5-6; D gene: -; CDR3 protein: CASTLPGSVIGGYTF; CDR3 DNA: TGTGCCAGCACGTTACCGGGTTCTGTTATTGGTGGCTACACCTTC
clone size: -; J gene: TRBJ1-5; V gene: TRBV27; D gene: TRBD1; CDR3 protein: CASSLQGARQPQHF; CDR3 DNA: TGTGCCAGCAGTTTACAGGGGGCGCGGCAGCCCCAGCATTTT
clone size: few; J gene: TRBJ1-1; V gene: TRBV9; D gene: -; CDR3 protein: CASSVDDRLKAFF; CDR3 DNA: TGTGCCAGCAGCGTAGATGACAGACTTAAAGCTTTCTTT
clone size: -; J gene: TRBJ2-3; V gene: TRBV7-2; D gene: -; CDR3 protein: CASSLEYRETDTQYF; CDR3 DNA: TGTGCCAGCAGCTTAGAGTACAGGGAGACAGATACGCAGTATTTT
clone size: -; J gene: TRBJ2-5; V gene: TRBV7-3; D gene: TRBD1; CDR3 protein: CASSIGDRQETQYF; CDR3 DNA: TGTGCCAGCAGCATTGGGGACAGGCAAGAGACCCAGTACTTC
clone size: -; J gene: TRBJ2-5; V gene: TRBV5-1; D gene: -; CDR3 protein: CASREEETQYF; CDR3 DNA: TGCGCCAGCAGGGAAGAAGAGACCCAGTACTTC
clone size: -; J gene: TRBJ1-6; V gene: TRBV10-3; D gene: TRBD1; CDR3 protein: CAISGDREKLGVINSPLHF; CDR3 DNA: TGTGCCATCAGCGGGGACAGGGAGAAATTAGGGGTTATTAATTCACCCCTCCACTTT
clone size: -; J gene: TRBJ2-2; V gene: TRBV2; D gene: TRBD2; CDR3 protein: CASRVAGGGTGELFF; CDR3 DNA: TGTGCCAGCAGAGTAGCGGGGGGTGGCACCGGGGAGCTGTTTTTT
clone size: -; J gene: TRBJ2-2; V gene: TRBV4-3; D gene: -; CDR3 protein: CASSRDLTGSRLFF; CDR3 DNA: TGCGCCAGCAGCCGGGACCTTACAGGGTCCAGGCTGTTTTTT
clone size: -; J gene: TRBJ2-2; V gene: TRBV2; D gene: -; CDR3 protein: CASSPLGGGFTGELFF; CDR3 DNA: TGTGCCAGCAGCCCCCTGGGAGGGGGTTTCACCGGGGAGCTGTTTTTT
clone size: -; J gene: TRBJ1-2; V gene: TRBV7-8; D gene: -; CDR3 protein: CASSYSGTPYGYTF; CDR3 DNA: TGTGCCAGCAGCTATTCCGGGACACCCTATGGCTACACCTTC
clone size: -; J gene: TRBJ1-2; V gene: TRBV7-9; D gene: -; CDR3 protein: CASSLDRHVNYGYTF; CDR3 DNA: TGTGCCAGCAGCTTAGATAGACACGTTAACTATGGCTACACCTTC
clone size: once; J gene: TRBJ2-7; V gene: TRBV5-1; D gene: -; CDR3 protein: CASSLYGNEQYF; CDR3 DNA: TGCGCCAGCAGCTTATACGGTAACGAGCAGTACTTC
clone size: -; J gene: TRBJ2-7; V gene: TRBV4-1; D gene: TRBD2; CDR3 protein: CASSQFQSRASGVYEQYF; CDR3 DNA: TGCGCCAGCAGCCAATTTCAAAGTCGGGCTAGCGGTGTATACGAGCAGTACTTC
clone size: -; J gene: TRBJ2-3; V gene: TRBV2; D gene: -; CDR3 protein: CANGRGIGGTQYF; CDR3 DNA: TGTGCCAACGGACGGGGTATCGGTGGTACGCAGTATTTT
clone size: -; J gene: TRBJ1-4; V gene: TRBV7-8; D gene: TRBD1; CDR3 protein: CASSYLRDRGGIGGEKLFF; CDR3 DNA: TGTGCCAGCAGCTACCTCCGGGACAGGGGTGGGATTGGTGGGGAAAAACTGTTTTTT
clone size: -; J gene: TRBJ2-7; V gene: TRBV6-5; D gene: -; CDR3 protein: CASKKGGASYEQYF; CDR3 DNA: TGTGCCAGCAAAAAAGGAGGAGCGTCCTACGAGCAGTACTTC
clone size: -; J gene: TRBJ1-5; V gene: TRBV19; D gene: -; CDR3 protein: CASTEATNQPQHF; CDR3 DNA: TGTGCCAGTACTGAGGCTACGAATCAGCCCCAGCATTTT